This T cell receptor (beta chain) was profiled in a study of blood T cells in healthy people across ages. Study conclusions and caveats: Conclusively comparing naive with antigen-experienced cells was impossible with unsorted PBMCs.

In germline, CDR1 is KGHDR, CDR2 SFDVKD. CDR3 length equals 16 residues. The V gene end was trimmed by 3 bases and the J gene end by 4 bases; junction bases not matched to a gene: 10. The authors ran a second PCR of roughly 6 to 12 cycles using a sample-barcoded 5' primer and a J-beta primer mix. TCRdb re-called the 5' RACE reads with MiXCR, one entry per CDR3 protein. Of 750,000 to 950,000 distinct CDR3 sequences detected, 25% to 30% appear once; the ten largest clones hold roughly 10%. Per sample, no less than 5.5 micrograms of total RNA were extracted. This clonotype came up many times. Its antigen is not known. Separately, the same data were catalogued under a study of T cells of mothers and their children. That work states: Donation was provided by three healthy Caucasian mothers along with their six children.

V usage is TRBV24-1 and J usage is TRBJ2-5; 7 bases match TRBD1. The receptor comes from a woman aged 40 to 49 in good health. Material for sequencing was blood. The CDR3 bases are TGTGCCACCAGTGATGGGGACAGAACGGCGACAGAGACCCAGTACTTC. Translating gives CATSDGDRTATETQYF.